Presented here are 9 T cell receptor beta chains from one specimen sequenced in a study of blood T cell repertoires in COVID-19. Using immunoSEQ multiplex PCR, the repertoire was profiled, and TCRdb retains in-frame clones only, with some absent. The sample carries about 390,000 clones, around 87% recorded once. The sample taken for sequencing was peripheral blood. The receptor source for this set is a woman in her sixties or seventies with COVID-19, enrolled during active disease.

In DNA form, the CDR3 reads TGTGCCAGCAGTCCCACCCCATGGACAGCAGAGAATGAAAAACTGTTTTTT. Translation: CASSPTPWTAENEKLFF. This chain links TRBV28 with TRBJ1-4; D is perhaps TRBD1 (6 bases). Trimming took off 5 bases at V and 5 bases at J, with 21 bases between the two ends. The CDR3 loop spans 17 amino acids. CDR1 MDHEN and CDR2 SYDVKM come from the germline V gene.

CDR3 loop: CASSNRMNTEAFF. CDR3 bases: TGTGCCAGCAGTAATAGAATGAACACTGAAGCTTTCTTT. The J gene is TRBJ1-1, the V gene TRBV7-3; no reliable D call. Trimming removed 6 bases from V and 0 bases from J, with 8 bases in between. The CDR3 loop spans 13 amino acids. Germline values: CDR1 SGHTA, CDR2 FQGTGA.

This chain connects TRBV5-1 to TRBJ1-6; D possibly corresponds to TRBD1 (5 bases). The V end was cut by 4 bases, the J end by 8 bases, with 22 bases between. This CDR3 comprises 17 residues. Germline V gene data show CDR1 as SGHRS and CDR2 as YFSETQ. The CDR3 DNA reads TGCGCCAGCAGCCAGGGCCGGACGGGGGAAGGGGATTCACCCCTCCACTTT. Its translation is CASSQGRTGEGDSPLHF.

The V and J genes are TRBV7-6 and TRBJ2-5, with 7 bases matching TRBD2. V shed 3 bases, J shed 1 base, and the junction held 5 bases outside the gene matches. Germline CDR1 is SGHVS and CDR2 is FNYEAQ. This CDR3 is built from 15 residues. The CDR3 DNA reads TGTGCCAGCAGCTTCATGGGGGGGGGCCAAGAGACCCAGTACTTC. Protein sequence: CASSFMGGGQETQYF.

V is TRBV7-8 and J is TRBJ2-3; no clear D. The CDR3 length is 14 residues. V was cut by 1 base and J by 2 bases, with 7 bases left in between. Germline CDR1 and CDR2: SGHVS and FQNEAQ. CDR3 DNA sequence: TGTGCCAGCAGCTTAGGAGGAGCCACAGATACGCAGTATTTT. Amino acid sequence: CASSLGGATDTQYF.

The rearrangement links TRBV5-1 to TRBJ1-1; no definite D call. Trimming shortened V by 4 bases and J by 6 bases, and 10 bases separated the two germline ends. The germline CDR1 and CDR2 sequences are SGHRS and YFSETQ. The CDR3 covers 12 residues. The CDR3 protein is CASSPPTSEAFF. CDR3 in DNA: TGCGCCAGCAGCCCCCCGACTTCTGAAGCTTTCTTT. The complete variable domain, with remaining parts taken from reference TRBV5-1 and TRBJ1-1, reads KAGVTQTPRYLIKTRGQQVTLSCSPISGHRSVSWYQQTPGQGLQFLFEYFSETQRNKGNFPGRFSGRQFSNSRSEMNVSTLELGDSALYLCASSPPTSEAFFGQGTRLTVV.

The chain is built from TRBV5-6 and TRBJ2-7, with 7 bases identical to TRBD2. With V trimmed by 3 bases and J by 0 bases, 9 bases remained unmatched. This CDR3 is built from 16 residues. CDR1 is SGHDT and CDR2 is YYEEEE in the germline V gene. As DNA, the CDR3 is TGTGCCAGCAGCTGGGGTGTAGCGGGCGGCTCCTACGAGCAGTACTTC. Protein: CASSWGVAGGSYEQYF.

The chain joins TRBV3-1 (or the pseudogene TRBV3-2) to TRBJ1-6; possibly TRBD1 for D (5 bases). In germline, CDR1 is LGHDT, CDR2 YNNKEL (reference sequence). The CDR3 length is 13 residues. The V gene lost 4 bases and the J gene lost 14 bases, with 15 bases spanning the gap. CDR3: CASSLPGGVTLHF. CDR3 nucleotide sequence: TGTGCCAGCAGCCTCCCGGGGGGGGTCACCCTCCACTTT.

The chain employs TRBV27 and TRBJ2-7; D possibly corresponds to TRBD1 (7 bases). V gave up 5 bases and J gave up 1 base, with 18 bases separating them. The CDR3 extends over 16 amino acids. Germline V lookup: CDR1 MNHEY, CDR2 SMNVEV (reference sequence). The CDR3, as DNA: TGTGCCAGCAGTCCGAAACTGACAGGGAGGTCCTACGAGCAGTACTTC. Amino acids: CASSPKLTGRSYEQYF.